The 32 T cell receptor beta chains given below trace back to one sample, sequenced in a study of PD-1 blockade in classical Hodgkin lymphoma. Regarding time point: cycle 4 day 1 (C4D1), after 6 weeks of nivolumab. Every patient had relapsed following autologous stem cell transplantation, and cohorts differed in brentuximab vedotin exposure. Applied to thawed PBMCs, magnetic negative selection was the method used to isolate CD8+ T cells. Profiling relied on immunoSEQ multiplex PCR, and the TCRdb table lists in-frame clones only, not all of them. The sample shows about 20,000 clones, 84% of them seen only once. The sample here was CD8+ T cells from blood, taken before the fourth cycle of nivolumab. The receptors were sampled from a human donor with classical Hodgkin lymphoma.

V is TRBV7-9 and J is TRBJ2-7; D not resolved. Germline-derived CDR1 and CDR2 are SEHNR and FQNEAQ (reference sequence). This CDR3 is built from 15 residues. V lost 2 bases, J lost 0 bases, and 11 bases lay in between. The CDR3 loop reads CASSLSPLSSYEQYF. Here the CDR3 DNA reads TGTGCCAGCAGCTTAAGTCCGCTGAGCTCCTACGAGCAGTACTTC.

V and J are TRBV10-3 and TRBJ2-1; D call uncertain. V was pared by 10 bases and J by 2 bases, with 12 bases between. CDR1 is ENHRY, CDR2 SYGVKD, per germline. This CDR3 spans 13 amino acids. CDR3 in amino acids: CATFDGAYNEQFF. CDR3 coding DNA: TGTGCCACGTTCGACGGTGCCTACAATGAGCAGTTCTTC.

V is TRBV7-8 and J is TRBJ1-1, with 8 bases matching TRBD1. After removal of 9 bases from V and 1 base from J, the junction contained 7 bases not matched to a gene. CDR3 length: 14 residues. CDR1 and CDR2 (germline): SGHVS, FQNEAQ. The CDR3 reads CASCLQGENTEAFF. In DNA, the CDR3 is TGTGCCAGTTGCCTACAGGGGGAGAACACTGAAGCTTTCTTT.

CDR3 amino acids: CASSSPRTALEQYF. The CDR3 bases are TGTGCCAGCAGTTCCCCCCGGACAGCCCTCGAGCAGTACTTC. V is TRBV28 and J is TRBJ2-7; maybe TRBD1 (6 bases). The germline CDR1 and CDR2 sequences are MDHEN and SYDVKM. The V end lost 4 bases, the J end lost 6 bases, and 16 bases lay between the germline ends. The CDR3 extends over 14 amino acids.

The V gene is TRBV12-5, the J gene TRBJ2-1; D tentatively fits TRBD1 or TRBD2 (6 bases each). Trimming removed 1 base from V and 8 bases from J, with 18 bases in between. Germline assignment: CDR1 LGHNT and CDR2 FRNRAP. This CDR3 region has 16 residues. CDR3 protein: CASGLGHGGPGDEQFF. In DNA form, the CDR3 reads TGTGCTAGTGGTTTGGGCCACGGGGGCCCAGGGGATGAGCAGTTCTTC. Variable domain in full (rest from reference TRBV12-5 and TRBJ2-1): DARVTQTPRHKVTEMGQEVTMRCQPILGHNTVFWYRQTMMQGLELLAYFRNRAPLDDSGMPKDRFSAEMPDATLATLKIQPSEPRDSAVYFCASGLGHGGPGDEQFFGPGTRLTVL.

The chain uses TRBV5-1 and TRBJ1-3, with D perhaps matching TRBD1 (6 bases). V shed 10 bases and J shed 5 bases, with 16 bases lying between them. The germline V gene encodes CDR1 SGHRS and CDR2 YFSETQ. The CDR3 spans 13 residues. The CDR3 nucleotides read TGCGCCGCCCGGGACACCGAACGAAACACCATATATTTT. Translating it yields CAARDTERNTIYF.

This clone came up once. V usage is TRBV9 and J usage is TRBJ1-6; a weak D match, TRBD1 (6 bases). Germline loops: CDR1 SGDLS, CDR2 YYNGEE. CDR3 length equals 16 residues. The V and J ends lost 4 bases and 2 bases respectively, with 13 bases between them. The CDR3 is CASSLGGAAYNSPLHF. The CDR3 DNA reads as TGTGCCAGCAGCCTCGGGGGGGCGGCCTATAATTCACCCCTCCACTTT.

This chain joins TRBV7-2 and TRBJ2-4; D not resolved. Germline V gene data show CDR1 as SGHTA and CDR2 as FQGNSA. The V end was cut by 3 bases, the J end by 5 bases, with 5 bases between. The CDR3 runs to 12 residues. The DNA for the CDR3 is TGTGCCAGCAGCTTCTTAGAAAACATTCAGTACTTC. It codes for CASSFLENIQYF.

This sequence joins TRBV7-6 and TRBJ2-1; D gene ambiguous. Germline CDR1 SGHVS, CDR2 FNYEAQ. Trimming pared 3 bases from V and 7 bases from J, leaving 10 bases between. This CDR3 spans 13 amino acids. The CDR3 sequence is CASSLYSTNEQFF. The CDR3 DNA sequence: TGTGCCAGCAGCTTGTACTCCACAAATGAGCAGTTCTTC.

The CDR3 is CASSQPAGGTDTQYF. The CDR3 bases are TGCGCCAGCAGCCAGCCAGCGGGGGGTACAGATACGCAGTATTTT. V gene TRBV4-1 combines with J gene TRBJ2-3; the match to TRBD2 covers 9 bases. V trimming: 3 bases; J trimming: 3 bases; junction bases outside the gene matches: 4. The length of the CDR3 is 15 residues. CDR1 and CDR2 from the germline V gene are MGHRA and YSYEKL.

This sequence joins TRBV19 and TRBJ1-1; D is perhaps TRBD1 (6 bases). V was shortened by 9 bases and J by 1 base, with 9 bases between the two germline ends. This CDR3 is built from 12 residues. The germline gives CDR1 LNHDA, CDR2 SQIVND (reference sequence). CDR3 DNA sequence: TGTGCCAGCCAGACAGGGAACACTGAAGCTTTCTTT. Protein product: CASQTGNTEAFF.

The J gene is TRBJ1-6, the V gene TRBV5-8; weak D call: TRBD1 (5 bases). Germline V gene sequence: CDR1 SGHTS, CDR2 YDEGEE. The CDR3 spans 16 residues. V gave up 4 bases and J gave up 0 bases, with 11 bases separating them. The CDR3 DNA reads TGTGCCAGCAGCCAGGGCCCAAGCTCCTATAATTCACCCCTCCACTTT. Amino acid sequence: CASSQGPSSYNSPLHF. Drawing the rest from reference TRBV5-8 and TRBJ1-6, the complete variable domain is EAGVTQSPTHLIKTRGQQATLRCSPISGHTSVYWYQQALGLGLQFLLWYDEGEERNRGNFPPRFSGRQFPNYSSELNVNALELEDSALYLCASSQGPSSYNSPLHFGNGTRLTVT.

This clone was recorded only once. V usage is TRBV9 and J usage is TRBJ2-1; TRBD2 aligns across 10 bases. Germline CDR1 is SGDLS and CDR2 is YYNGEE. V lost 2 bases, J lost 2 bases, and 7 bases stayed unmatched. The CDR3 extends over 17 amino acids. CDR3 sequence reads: CASSVVGAGGPYNEQFF. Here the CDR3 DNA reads TGTGCCAGCAGCGTGGTTGGAGCGGGGGGGCCCTACAATGAGCAGTTCTTC. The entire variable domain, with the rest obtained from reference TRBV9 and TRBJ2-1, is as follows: DSGVTQTPKHLITATGQRVTLRCSPRSGDLSVYWYQQSLDQGLQFLIQYYNGEERAKGNILERFSAQQFPDLHSELNLSSLELGDSALYFCASSVVGAGGPYNEQFFGPGTRLTVL.

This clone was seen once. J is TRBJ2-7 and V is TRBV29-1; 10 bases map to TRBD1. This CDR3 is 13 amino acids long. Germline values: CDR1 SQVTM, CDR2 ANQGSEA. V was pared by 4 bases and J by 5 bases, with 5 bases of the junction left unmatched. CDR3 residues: CSVVGTGEDEQYF. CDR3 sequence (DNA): TGCAGCGTTGTCGGGACAGGGGAAGACGAGCAGTACTTC.

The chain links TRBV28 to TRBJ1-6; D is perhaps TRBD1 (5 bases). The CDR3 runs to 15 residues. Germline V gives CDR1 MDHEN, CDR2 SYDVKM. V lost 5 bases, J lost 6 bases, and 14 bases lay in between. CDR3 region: CASSPRGLGNSPLHF. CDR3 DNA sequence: TGTGCCAGCAGTCCAAGGGGTCTCGGTAATTCACCCCTCCACTTT.

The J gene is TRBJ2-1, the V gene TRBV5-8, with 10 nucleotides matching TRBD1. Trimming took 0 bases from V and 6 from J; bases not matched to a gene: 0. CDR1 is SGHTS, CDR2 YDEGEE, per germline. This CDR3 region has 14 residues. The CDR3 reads CASSLGTGGNEQFF. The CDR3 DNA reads TGTGCCAGCAGCTTGGGGACAGGGGGCAATGAGCAGTTCTTC. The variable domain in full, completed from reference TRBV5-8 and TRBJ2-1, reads EAGVTQSPTHLIKTRGQQATLRCSPISGHTSVYWYQQALGLGLQFLLWYDEGEERNRGNFPPRFSGRQFPNYSSELNVNALELEDSALYLCASSLGTGGNEQFFGPGTRLTVL.

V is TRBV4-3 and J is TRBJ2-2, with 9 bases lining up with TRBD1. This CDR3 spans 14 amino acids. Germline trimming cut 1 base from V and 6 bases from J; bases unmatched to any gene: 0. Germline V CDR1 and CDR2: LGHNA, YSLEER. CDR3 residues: CASSQGTGAGELFF. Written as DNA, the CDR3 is TGCGCCAGCAGCCAAGGGACAGGGGCCGGGGAGCTGTTTTTT.

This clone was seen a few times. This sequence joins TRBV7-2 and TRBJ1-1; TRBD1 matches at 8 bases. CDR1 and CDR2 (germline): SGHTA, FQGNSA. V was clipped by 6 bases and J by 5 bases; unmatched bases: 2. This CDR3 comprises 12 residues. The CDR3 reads CASSYRGTEAFF. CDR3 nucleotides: TGTGCCAGCAGTTACAGGGGGACTGAAGCTTTCTTT.

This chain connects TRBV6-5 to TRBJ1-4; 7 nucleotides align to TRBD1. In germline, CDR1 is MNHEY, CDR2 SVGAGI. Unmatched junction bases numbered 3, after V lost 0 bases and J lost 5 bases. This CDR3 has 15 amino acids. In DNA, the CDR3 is TGTGCCAGCAGTTACTCGTCAGGGGGGAATGAAAAACTGTTTTTT. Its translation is CASSYSSGGNEKLFF.

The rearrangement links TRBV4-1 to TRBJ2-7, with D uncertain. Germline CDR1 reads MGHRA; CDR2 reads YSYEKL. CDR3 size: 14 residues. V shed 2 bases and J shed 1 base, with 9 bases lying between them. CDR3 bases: TGCGCCAGCAGCCAAAACGAGGCTTCCTACGAGCAGTACTTC. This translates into CASSQNEASYEQYF.

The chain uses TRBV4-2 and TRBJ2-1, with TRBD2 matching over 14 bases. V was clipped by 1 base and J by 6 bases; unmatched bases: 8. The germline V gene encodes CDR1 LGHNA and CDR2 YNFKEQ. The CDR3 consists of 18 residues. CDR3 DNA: TGTGCCAGCAGCCAAGGCCCCATGACTAGCGGGGGGGGCAATGAGCAGTTCTTC. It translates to CASSQGPMTSGGGNEQFF.

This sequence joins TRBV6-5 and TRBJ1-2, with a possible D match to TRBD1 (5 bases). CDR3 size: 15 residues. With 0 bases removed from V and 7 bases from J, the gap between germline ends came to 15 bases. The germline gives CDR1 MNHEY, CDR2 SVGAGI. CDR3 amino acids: CASSYSAGLRFGYTF. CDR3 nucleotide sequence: TGTGCCAGCAGTTACTCGGCAGGGTTACGATTTGGCTACACCTTC.

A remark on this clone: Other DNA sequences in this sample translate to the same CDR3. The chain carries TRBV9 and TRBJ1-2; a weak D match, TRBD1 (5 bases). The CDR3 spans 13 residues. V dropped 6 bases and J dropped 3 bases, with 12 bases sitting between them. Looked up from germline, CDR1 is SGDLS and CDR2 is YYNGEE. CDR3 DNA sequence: TGTGCCAGCACTCTCGGAGGGGACTATGGCTACACCTTC. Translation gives CASTLGGDYGYTF.

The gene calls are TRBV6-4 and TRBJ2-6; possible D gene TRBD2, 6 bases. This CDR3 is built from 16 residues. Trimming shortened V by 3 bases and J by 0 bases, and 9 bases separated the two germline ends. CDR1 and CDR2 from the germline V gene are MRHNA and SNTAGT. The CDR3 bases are TGTGCCAGCAGTGAGGACGGGGGCTCTGGGGCCAACGTCCTGACTTTC. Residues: CASSEDGGSGANVLTF.

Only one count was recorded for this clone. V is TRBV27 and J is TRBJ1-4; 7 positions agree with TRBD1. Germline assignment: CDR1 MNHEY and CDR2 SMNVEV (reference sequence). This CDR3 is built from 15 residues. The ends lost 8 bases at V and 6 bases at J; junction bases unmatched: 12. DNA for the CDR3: TGTGCCAGCGCTGCCCTTCAGGGGGGGGATGAAAAACTGTTTTTT. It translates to CASAALQGGDEKLFF.

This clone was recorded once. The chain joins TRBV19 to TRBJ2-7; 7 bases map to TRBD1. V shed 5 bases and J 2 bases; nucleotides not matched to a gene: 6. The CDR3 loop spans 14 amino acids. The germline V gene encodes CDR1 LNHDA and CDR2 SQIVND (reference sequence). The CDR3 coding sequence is TGTGCCAGTAGTCCGGGACAGATTACCTACGAGCAGTACTTC. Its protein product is CASSPGQITYEQYF. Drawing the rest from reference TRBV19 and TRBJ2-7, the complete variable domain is DGGITQSPKYLFRKEGQNVTLSCEQNLNHDAMYWYRQDPGQGLRLIYYSQIVNDFQKGDIAEGYSVSREKKESFPLTVTSAQKNPTAFYLCASSPGQITYEQYFGPGTRLTVT.

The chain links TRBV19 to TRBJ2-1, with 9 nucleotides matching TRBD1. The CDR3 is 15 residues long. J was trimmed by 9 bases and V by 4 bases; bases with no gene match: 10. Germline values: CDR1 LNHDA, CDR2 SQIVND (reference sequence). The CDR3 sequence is CASSTVISTGGEQFF. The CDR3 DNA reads TGTGCCAGTAGTACTGTTATCTCGACAGGGGGTGAGCAGTTCTTC.

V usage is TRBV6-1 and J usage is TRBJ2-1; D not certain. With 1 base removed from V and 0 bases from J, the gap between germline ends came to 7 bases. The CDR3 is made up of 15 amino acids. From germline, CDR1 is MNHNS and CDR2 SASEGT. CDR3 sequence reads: CASSEDPSSYNEQFF. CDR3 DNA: TGTGCCAGCAGTGAAGACCCAAGCTCCTACAATGAGCAGTTCTTC.

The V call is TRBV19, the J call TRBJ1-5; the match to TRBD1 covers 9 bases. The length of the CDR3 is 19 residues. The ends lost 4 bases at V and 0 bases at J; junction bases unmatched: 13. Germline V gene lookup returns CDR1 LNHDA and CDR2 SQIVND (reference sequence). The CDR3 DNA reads TGTGCCAGTAGTACCCTAGGACAGGGGCCGTTGTATAGCAATCAGCCCCAGCATTTT. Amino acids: CASSTLGQGPLYSNQPQHF.

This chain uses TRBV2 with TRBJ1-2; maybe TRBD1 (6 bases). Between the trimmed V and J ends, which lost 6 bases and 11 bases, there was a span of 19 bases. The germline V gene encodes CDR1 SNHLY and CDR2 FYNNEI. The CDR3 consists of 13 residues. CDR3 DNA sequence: TGTGCCAGCAGAAGTGGTATGGGGGCTTGGTACACCTTC. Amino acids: CASRSGMGAWYTF.

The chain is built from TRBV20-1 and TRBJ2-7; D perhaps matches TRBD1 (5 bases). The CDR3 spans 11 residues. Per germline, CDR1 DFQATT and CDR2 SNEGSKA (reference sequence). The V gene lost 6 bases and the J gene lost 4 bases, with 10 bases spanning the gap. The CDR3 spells CSAIQEYEQYF. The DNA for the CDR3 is TGCAGTGCAATACAGGAATACGAGCAGTACTTC.

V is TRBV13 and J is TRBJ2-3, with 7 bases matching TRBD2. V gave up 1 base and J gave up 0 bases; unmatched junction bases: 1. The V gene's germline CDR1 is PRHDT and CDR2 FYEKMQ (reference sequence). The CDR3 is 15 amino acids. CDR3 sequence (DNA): TGTGCCAGCAGCTTAGCGGGGGGTAGCACAGATACGCAGTATTTT. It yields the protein CASSLAGGSTDTQYF.